This TCR beta chain was sequenced during a study of cytotoxic CD8 clonotypes in ibrutinib-treated CLL. Regarding the study as a whole: Clonality was elevated at ibrutinib response and had returned toward baseline at progression. Baseline-level clonality went beyond age-matched healthy donors and moved in step with circulating CD8+ T-cell counts. Investigators sampled sustained-remission and progressing patients at differing times.

Researchers set a sequencing depth target of 1 in 200,000 to 1 in 1 million T cells. Only in-frame clones appear in the TCRdb table, and some are missing; sequencing was by immunoSEQ multiplex PCR. The sample has some 46,000 clones; approximately 74% are singletons. In regard to this clone: Its antigen is undetermined.

After removal of 0 bases from V and 3 bases from J, the junction contained 8 bases not matched to a gene. The CDR3 loop spans 16 amino acids. CDR1 SGDLS and CDR2 YYNGEE come from the germline V gene. The origin of this receptor is a human donor with chronic lymphocytic leukemia. The specimen comprised PBMCs, sampled after 12 months of ibrutinib treatment. The chain has TRBV9 and TRBJ2-7, with 8 positions matching TRBD2. DNA of the CDR3: TGTGCCAGCAGCGTAGGCCAGACTAGCGTACGCTACGAGCAGTACTTC. This translates into CASSVGQTSVRYEQYF.